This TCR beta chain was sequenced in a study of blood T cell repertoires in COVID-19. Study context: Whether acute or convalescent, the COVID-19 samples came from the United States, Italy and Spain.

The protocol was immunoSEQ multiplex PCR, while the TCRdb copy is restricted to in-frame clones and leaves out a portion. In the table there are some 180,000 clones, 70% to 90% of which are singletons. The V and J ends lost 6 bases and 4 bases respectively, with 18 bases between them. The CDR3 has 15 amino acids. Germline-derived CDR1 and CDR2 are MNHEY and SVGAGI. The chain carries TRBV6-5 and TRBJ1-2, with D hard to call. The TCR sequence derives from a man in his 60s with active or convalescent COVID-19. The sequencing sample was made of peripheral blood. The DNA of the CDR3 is TGTGCCAGCAGAAGAGAAGACACGTCATTCTATGGCTACACCTTC. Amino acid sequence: CASRREDTSFYGYTF.